This passage covers 14 T cell receptor beta chains from one sample sequenced in a study of PD-L1 blockade in urothelial cancer. Time point reported: pretreatment peripheral blood. Using immunoSEQ multiplex PCR, the repertoire was profiled, and TCRdb retains in-frame clones only, with some absent. This sample yields some 71,000 clones, of which over 80% are seen a single time; about 6.2% belongs to the top ten. Material: PBMCs, obtained around atezolizumab (anti-PD-L1) treatment. All receptors derive from a man aged 35-49 years with urothelial cancer.

This clone was observed a handful of times. The rearrangement links TRBV10-3 to TRBJ1-1, with D uncertain. The CDR3 runs 13 residues. Germline V CDR1 and CDR2: ENHRY, SYGVKD. V gave up 4 bases and J gave up 5 bases, with 11 bases separating them. The CDR3 DNA reads as TGTGCCATCAGTGTAGCAGGAGGTACTGAAGCTTTCTTT. The encoded protein is CAISVAGGTEAFF.

This CDR3 is CASSQLPQAYNEQFF. The CDR3, as DNA: TGCGCCAGCAGCCAACTCCCCCAGGCCTACAATGAGCAGTTCTTC. V is TRBV4-3 and J is TRBJ2-1; D gene ambiguous. Per the germline V gene, CDR1 is LGHNA and CDR2 is YSLEER. Between the trimmed V and J ends, which lost 2 bases and 2 bases, there was a span of 10 bases. This CDR3 is 15 amino acids long.

The genes are TRBV5-1 and TRBJ2-7, with 8 bases matching TRBD2. The V segment lost 4 bases and the J segment 6 bases; nucleotides outside the gene matches: 9. The germline V gene encodes CDR1 SGHRS and CDR2 YFSETQ. There are 14 residues in the CDR3. This CDR3 is CASSIAGSQGEQYF. The DNA for the CDR3 is TGCGCCAGCAGCATAGCGGGGTCCCAGGGCGAGCAGTACTTC.

This clone turned up a few times. The chain employs TRBV18 and TRBJ2-7, with 8 bases matching TRBD1. The CDR3 sequence is 14 residues long. J gave up 3 bases and V 3 bases, and 4 bases lay outside the gene matches. Germline CDR1 and CDR2: KGHSH and LQKENI. CDR3 loop: CASSPDRDGYEQYF. Written as DNA, the CDR3 is TGTGCCAGCTCACCGGACAGGGATGGCTACGAGCAGTACTTC.

The gene calls are TRBV10-3 and TRBJ2-3; D ambiguous. This CDR3 region has 13 residues. The germline CDR1 and CDR2 sequences are ENHRY and SYGVKD. Trimming cost V 7 bases and J 2 bases, with 10 bases left between them. The CDR3 loop reads CAITSGSTDTQYF. The DNA of the CDR3 is TGTGCCATCACCTCAGGTTCCACAGATACGCAGTATTTT.

To note about this clone: The junction departs from germline at one end; a sequencing error may be responsible. This sequence joins TRBV6-5 and TRBJ1-2; D unresolved. The CDR3 runs 14 residues. The V gene's germline CDR1 is MNHEY and CDR2 SVGAGI. In DNA, the CDR3 is TGTGCCAGCAGTTACTCAGAGGGTTCTGCTACTACCGACTTC. As protein: CASSYSEGSATTDF.

The V gene is TRBV5-1, the J gene TRBJ2-7; D is perhaps TRBD2 (7 bases). The V end was cut by 0 bases, the J end by 5 bases, with 15 bases between. The CDR3 totals 15 residues. CDR1 is SGHRS, CDR2 YFSETQ, per germline. DNA of the CDR3: TGCGCCAGCAGCTTGGAATGGGGGGGGCGAGACGAGCAGTACTTC. Its translation is CASSLEWGGRDEQYF.

This rearrangement joins TRBV27 to TRBJ1-2, with 8 bases aligning to TRBD1. This CDR3 comprises 16 residues. Germline assignment: CDR1 MNHEY and CDR2 SMNVEV (reference sequence). The trim removed 1 base at V and 8 bases at J, leaving 12 bases unmatched. CDR3 region: CASSLFPDRVKQGYTF. The CDR3 DNA sequence: TGTGCCAGCAGTTTATTTCCGGACAGGGTAAAACAAGGCTACACCTTC.

The chain combines TRBV6-5 with TRBJ1-4; D is unclear. This CDR3 has 14 amino acids. Germline CDR1 and CDR2: MNHEY and SVGAGI. The V and J ends lost 0 bases and 6 bases respectively, with 8 bases between them. CDR3 in DNA: TGTGCCAGCAGTTACTCCGAGGAAGATGAAAAACTGTTTTTT. Protein product: CASSYSEEDEKLFF.

The chain has TRBV14 and TRBJ1-1; TRBD1 matches at 7 bases. CDR3 length equals 15 residues. The germline V gene has CDR1 SGHDN and CDR2 FVKESK. V dropped 4 bases and J dropped 2; count of bases not matched to a gene: 7. In DNA form, the CDR3 reads TGTGCCAGCAGCCCACAACAGGGGCGCAACACTGAAGCTTTCTTT. Its translation is CASSPQQGRNTEAFF.

The J gene is TRBJ2-7, the V gene TRBV28; the match to TRBD1 covers 11 bases. V lost 6 bases, J lost 3 bases, and 4 bases stayed unmatched. Germline CDR1 reads MDHEN; CDR2 reads SYDVKM. The CDR3 consists of 14 residues. Here the CDR3 reads CASSLGTGGYEQYF. CDR3 sequence (DNA): TGTGCCAGCAGCCTTGGGACAGGGGGCTACGAGCAGTACTTC.

V gene TRBV2 combines with J gene TRBJ2-1; 8 nucleotides match TRBD2. This CDR3 is 15 amino acids long. Germline V CDR1 and CDR2: SNHLY, FYNNEI. V gave up 7 bases and J gave up 8 bases; unmatched junction bases: 13. The CDR3 spells CASTPREGWGDEQFF. CDR3 nucleotides: TGTGCCAGCACCCCCCGGGAGGGGTGGGGAGATGAGCAGTTCTTC.

The chain employs TRBV7-6 and TRBJ1-5; the D is unclear. The V gene's germline CDR1 is SGHVS and CDR2 FNYEAQ. The CDR3 runs 13 residues. Trimming stripped 2 bases from V and 6 bases from J, with 8 bases between. CDR3 in amino acids: CASSLQEAQPQHF. In nucleotides, the CDR3 is TGTGCCAGCAGCTTACAGGAGGCTCAGCCCCAGCATTTT.

This clone was recorded a few times. This chain joins TRBV7-9 and TRBJ1-2; TRBD1 aligns across 9 bases. This CDR3 has 14 amino acids. Germline V gene lookup returns CDR1 SEHNR and CDR2 FQNEAQ (reference sequence). J lost 8 bases, V lost 3 bases, and 7 bases had no gene match. The CDR3 loop reads CASSLGGTGTGYTF. CDR3 DNA: TGTGCCAGCAGCTTGGGGGGGACAGGGACCGGCTACACCTTC.